What follows describes a single T cell receptor beta chain. The data derive from a study of OX40 agonist ivuxolimab in advanced cancers. Clones were sequenced by immunoSEQ multiplex PCR, and TCRdb holds only the in-frame ones, with some missing. The profile shows around 79,000 clones, approximately 85% of them singletons. The junction had 6 bases not matched to a gene; V was cut back by 5 bases and J by 2 bases. Germline assignment: CDR1 MNHEY and CDR2 SMNVEV (reference sequence). CDR3 length equals 16 residues. The source of this sequence is an adult with an advanced solid tumor such as melanoma, head and neck, liver or kidney cancer. This chain links TRBV27 with TRBJ2-3; TRBD2 agrees at 11 bases. Source: CD4+ or CD8+ T cells sorted from blood, taken in a trial of the OX40 agonist ivuxolimab. The CDR3 protein is CASSPGTSGTTDTQYF. In DNA, the CDR3 is TGTGCCAGCAGTCCTGGGACTAGCGGTACCACAGATACGCAGTATTTT.